This passage covers 30 T cell receptor beta chains from one sample sequenced in a study of Graves' ophthalmopathy and Graves' hyperthyroidism. RNA transcripts served as template for amplifying TCR beta CDR3 sequences. Investigators did first-round RT-PCR with HTBI primers, then second-round multiplex PCR. TCRdb reprocessed the multiplex PCR reads with MiXCR, giving one entry per CDR3 protein. This table has roughly 170,000 distinct CDR3 sequences, roughly two fifths appearing once. Sequencing used peripheral blood. The receptor source for this set is a young man with Graves' ophthalmopathy.

The sample holds many counts of this clonotype. This sequence joins TRBV11-2 and TRBJ1-5, with 9 positions matching TRBD1. Trimming removed 5 bases from V and 7 bases from J; junction bases left unmatched: 9. CDR3 size: 15 residues. The V gene's germline CDR1 is SGHAT and CDR2 FQNNGV. The CDR3 region is CASSPQGAQGQPQHF. CDR3 in DNA: TGTGCCAGCAGCCCACAGGGGGCGCAGGGCCAGCCCCAGCATTTT.

This clonotype was counted ten times or more. This chain uses TRBV24-1 with TRBJ2-7; TRBD1 matches at 8 bases. Germline lookup yields CDR1 KGHDR and CDR2 SFDVKD. The CDR3 is made up of 14 amino acids. Unmatched junction bases numbered 4, after V lost 3 bases and J lost 4 bases. The CDR3 loop reads CATSDAYRGYEQYF. The CDR3 coding sequence is TGTGCCACCAGTGATGCATACAGGGGGTACGAGCAGTACTTC.

V usage is TRBV7-8 and J usage is TRBJ2-3; perhaps TRBD2 as D (5 bases). From germline, CDR1 is SGHVS and CDR2 FQNEAQ. This CDR3 is built from 14 residues. The V and J ends lost 1 base and 6 bases respectively, with 11 bases between them. CDR3 DNA: TGTGCCAGCAGCTTAGTCGGGGTAGCGGATACGCAGTATTTT. Protein sequence: CASSLVGVADTQYF.

This clonotype was seen at least ten times. This chain uses TRBV19 with TRBJ1-5; no definite D call. This CDR3 region has 13 residues. The germline CDR1 and CDR2 sequences are LNHDA and SQIVND (reference sequence). V was trimmed by 5 bases and J by 4 bases, leaving 9 bases between them. CDR3 protein: CASSSQTNQPQHF. CDR3 bases: TGTGCCAGTAGTTCGCAGACTAATCAGCCCCAGCATTTT.

The table lists this clonotype with many counts. Here the CDR3 DNA reads TGTGCCAGCTCACCAGGAAAGGGCAATCAGCCCCAGCATTTT. It encodes CASSPGKGNQPQHF. J is TRBJ1-5 and V is TRBV18; no clear D. From germline, CDR1 is KGHSH and CDR2 LQKENI. Trimming shortened V by 2 bases and J by 2 bases, and 7 bases separated the two germline ends. The CDR3 sequence is 14 residues long.

At least ten counts were recorded for this clonotype. The chain uses TRBV20-1 and TRBJ2-5; 8 nucleotides line up with TRBD1. The length of the CDR3 is 14 residues. Trimming cost V 5 bases and J 4 bases; bases outside gene matches: 9. The V gene's germline CDR1 is DFQATT and CDR2 SNEGSKA (reference sequence). The CDR3 sequence is CSAGRQGKAETQYF. The CDR3 DNA is TGCAGTGCTGGTCGACAGGGGAAGGCAGAGACCCAGTACTTC.

This clonotype was seen many times. The chain couples TRBV14 to TRBJ2-7, with 12 bases matching TRBD2. The CDR3 is 19 residues long. The V segment lost 0 bases and the J segment 5 bases; nucleotides outside the gene matches: 14. Germline V gene lookup returns CDR1 SGHDN and CDR2 FVKESK. This CDR3 reads CASSQDLGLAGGPFNEQYF. The CDR3 nucleotides are TGTGCCAGCAGCCAAGATCTTGGGCTAGCGGGAGGGCCATTCAACGAGCAGTACTTC.

The chain carries TRBV7-8 and TRBJ1-1; TRBD1 is a possible D gene (5 bases). Germline CDR1 reads SGHVS; CDR2 reads FQNEAQ. Between the trimmed V and J ends, which lost 5 bases and 7 bases, there was a span of 20 bases. This CDR3 is built from 15 residues. The CDR3 DNA follows: TGTGCCAGCAGCCCTAGACAGTTGACTGATCTTGAAGCTTTCTTT. This gives the protein CASSPRQLTDLEAFF.

Many counts were recorded for this clonotype. The CDR3 DNA sequence: TGTGCCATCAGGGCGTCACTCTACAATGAGCAGTTCTTC. Translated: CAIRASLYNEQFF. The chain combines TRBV10-3 with TRBJ2-1; D is uncertain. This CDR3 contains 13 residues. Trimming took off 6 bases at V and 3 bases at J, with 9 bases between the two ends. CDR1 and CDR2 (germline): ENHRY, SYGVKD.

This clonotype was seen ten or more times. The CDR3 sequence is CASSGGQVNQPQHF. For the CDR3, the DNA is TGTGCCAGCAGCGGGGGACAGGTAAATCAGCCCCAGCATTTT. The chain couples TRBV7-2 to TRBJ1-5; TRBD1 matches at 8 bases. V shed 5 bases, J shed 4 bases, and the junction held 4 bases outside the gene matches. CDR1 SGHTA and CDR2 FQGNSA come from the germline V gene. The CDR3 is made up of 14 amino acids.

There are many counts of this clonotype. The chain employs TRBV29-1 and TRBJ2-2, with D possibly being TRBD1 (6 bases). In germline, CDR1 is SQVTM, CDR2 ANQGSEA. The CDR3 length is 11 residues. The CDR3 loop is CSISGAGELFF. The CDR3 nucleotides are TGCAGTATATCAGGGGCCGGGGAGCTGTTTTTT.

This clonotype was picked up many times. The chain is built from TRBV20-1 and TRBJ2-2, with TRBD2 matching 10 bases. The V gene's germline CDR1 is DFQATT and CDR2 SNEGSKA (reference sequence). CDR3 size: 15 residues. The J segment lost 6 bases and the V segment lost 1 base, leaving 5 bases of the junction unmatched. CDR3 residues: CSARGPSGRAGELFF. The CDR3 DNA follows: TGCAGTGCTAGAGGCCCCAGCGGGAGGGCCGGGGAGCTGTTTTTT.

In its sample, this clonotype was seen many times. This rearrangement joins TRBV19 to TRBJ2-2; 9 bases line up with TRBD1. V was clipped by 3 bases and J by 4 bases; unmatched bases: 24. This CDR3 is 22 amino acids long. The germline V gene encodes CDR1 LNHDA and CDR2 SQIVND (reference sequence). The CDR3 sequence: CASSIIPPHDRGRPTGTGELFF. The CDR3 coding sequence is TGTGCCAGTAGTATTATTCCTCCGCATGACAGGGGGAGGCCAACGGGCACCGGGGAGCTGTTTTTT.

The table lists this clonotype with many counts. This may be a read error, as it is one base from a much larger clone. The V call is TRBV6-1, the J call TRBJ2-4; 9 nucleotides line up with TRBD1. V lost 7 bases and J lost 3; bases outside the gene matches: 1. Germline CDR1 and CDR2: MNHNS and SASEGT. The CDR3 covers 13 residues. The CDR3 sequence is CASKDRGKNIQYF. The CDR3, as DNA: TGTGCCAGCAAGGACAGGGGCAAAAACATTCAGTACTTC.

This clonotype has at least ten counts. This chain uses TRBV28 with TRBJ1-5; D is unclear. CDR3 size: 16 residues. Germline CDR1 MDHEN, CDR2 SYDVKM. Between the trimmed V and J ends, which lost 1 base and 6 bases, there was a span of 16 bases. CDR3 region: CASSLSRTRAGQPQHF. Written as DNA, the CDR3 is TGTGCCAGCAGTTTATCCCGGACGAGGGCAGGTCAGCCCCAGCATTTT.

This clonotype was observed a few times. The rearrangement links TRBV12-3 or TRBV12-4 to TRBJ2-7; D might be TRBD1 (7 bases). This CDR3 contains 15 residues. V lost 4 bases and J 5 bases, leaving 18 bases between the germline ends. The CDR3 reads CASSSPQGGRDEQYF. The CDR3 coding sequence is TGTGCCAGCAGTTCCCCTCAGGGGGGAAGGGACGAGCAGTACTTC.

The chain couples TRBV15 to TRBJ2-5; no reliable D call. The V gene lost 5 bases and the J gene lost 4 bases, with 5 bases spanning the gap. From germline, CDR1 is LNHNV and CDR2 YYDKDF (reference sequence). The CDR3 spans 11 residues. The CDR3 sequence: CATSGSETQYF. CDR3 in DNA: TGTGCCACCAGCGGATCAGAGACCCAGTACTTC. The variable domain in full, with the rest retrieved from reference TRBV15 and TRBJ2-5, is DAMVIQNPRYQVTQFGKPVTLSCSQTLNHNVMYWYQQKSSQAPKLLFHYYDKDFNNEADTPDNFQSRRPNTSFCFLDIRSPGLGDTAMYLCATSGSETQYFGPGTRLLVL.

The chain is built from TRBV6-1 and TRBJ2-1, with D perhaps matching TRBD2 (6 bases). V was clipped by 6 bases and J by 7 bases, with 16 bases between them. Germline-derived CDR1 and CDR2 are MNHNS and SASEGT. The CDR3 has 14 amino acids. The CDR3 here is CASRPRRDGNEQFF. The CDR3 nucleotides read TGTGCCAGCAGACCCCGGAGGGATGGGAATGAGCAGTTCTTC.

This clonotype showed up many times. The gene calls are TRBV6-5 and TRBJ1-3; no firm D call. Deletions cut 6 bases from V and 4 bases from J, with 10 bases between. Germline V gives CDR1 MNHEY, CDR2 SVGAGI. CDR3 length: 13 residues. CDR3 sequence (DNA): TGTGCCAGCAGGACGGACGTGGGAAACACCATATATTTT. Residues: CASRTDVGNTIYF.

The table lists this clonotype with many counts. This chain joins TRBV2 and TRBJ2-5; 7 nucleotides match TRBD2. The junction had 9 bases not matched to a gene; V was cut back by 3 bases and J by 5 bases. CDR1 and CDR2 (germline): SNHLY, FYNNEI. This CDR3 is built from 15 residues. The CDR3 spells CASSDGGSQWETQYF. Written as DNA, the CDR3 is TGTGCCAGCAGTGATGGCGGGAGCCAGTGGGAGACCCAGTACTTC. Variable domain in full (rest from reference TRBV2 and TRBJ2-5): EPEVTQTPSHQVTQMGQEVILRCVPISNHLYFYWYRQILGQKVEFLVSFYNNEISEKSEIFDDQFSVERPDGSNFTLKIRSTKLEDSAMYFCASSDGGSQWETQYFGPGTRLLVL.

The J gene is TRBJ2-5, the V gene TRBV12-5, with 7 bases fitting TRBD1. This CDR3 contains 14 residues. Germline V gene lookup returns CDR1 LGHNT and CDR2 FRNRAP. Germline trimming cut 7 bases from V and 1 base from J; bases unmatched to any gene: 6. The CDR3 is CASARDSPQETQYF. In nucleotides, the CDR3 is TGTGCTAGTGCCCGGGACAGTCCCCAAGAGACCCAGTACTTC. The whole variable domain, filled in from reference TRBV12-5 and TRBJ2-5, reads DARVTQTPRHKVTEMGQEVTMRCQPILGHNTVFWYRQTMMQGLELLAYFRNRAPLDDSGMPKDRFSAEMPDATLATLKIQPSEPRDSAVYFCASARDSPQETQYFGPGTRLLVL.

This clonotype came up many times. This chain uses TRBV12-3 or TRBV12-4 with TRBJ1-1, with unresolved D. V was pared by 7 bases and J by 5 bases, with 11 bases between. This CDR3 contains 12 residues. The DNA for the CDR3 is TGTGCCAGCACCCCCTGGAGAACTGAAGCTTTCTTT. Residues: CASTPWRTEAFF.

V is TRBV7-6 and J is TRBJ2-7, with TRBD2 as a possible D gene (5 bases). This CDR3 is 14 amino acids long. Germline CDR1 is SGHVS and CDR2 is FNYEAQ. V lost 1 base to trimming and J lost 0 bases, with 7 bases between them. The CDR3, as DNA: TGTGCCAGCAGCTTAGAAGACTACTCCTACGAGCAGTACTTC. Translating it yields CASSLEDYSYEQYF.

The chain is built from TRBV11-2 and TRBJ1-1; a possible D gene is TRBD1 (5 bases). The CDR3 is 16 amino acids. The germline CDR1 and CDR2 sequences are SGHAT and FQNNGV. Trimming removed 4 bases from V and 4 bases from J, with 19 bases in between. CDR3 nucleotide sequence: TGTGCCAGCAGCTACCGGCCGGGTTGGGGGGTCACTGAAGCTTTCTTT. Translation gives CASSYRPGWGVTEAFF.

This clonotype is a singleton in its sample. The DNA of the CDR3 is TGTGCCAGCTCCCCCTCCGGGACAGGTTTTCTGCAGGGGTTTGGGGCCAACGTCCTGACTTTC. It specifies CASSPSGTGFLQGFGANVLTF. The chain employs TRBV6-2 or TRBV6-3 and TRBJ2-6, with 8 bases fitting TRBD1. This CDR3 has 21 residues. Germline V gene sequence: CDR1 MNHEY, CDR2 SVGEGT. Trimming removed 8 bases from V and 3 bases from J; junction bases left unmatched: 24.

The table lists this clonotype with many counts. This sequence joins TRBV30 and TRBJ1-5, with D possibly matching TRBD1 (6 bases). The CDR3 is made up of 13 amino acids. V gave up 1 base and J gave up 4 bases, with 8 bases separating them. CDR1 GTSNPN and CDR2 SVGIG come from the germline V gene (reference sequence). The DNA for the CDR3 is TGTGCCTGGAGTGAACAGGGAAATCAGCCCCAGCATTTT. It is translated as CAWSEQGNQPQHF.

The chain uses TRBV7-2 and TRBJ2-7; 9 bases align to TRBD1. The trim removed 5 bases at V and 7 bases at J, leaving 6 bases unmatched. This CDR3 has 13 residues. Germline-derived CDR1 and CDR2 are SGHTA and FQGNSA. CDR3 loop: CASSRDRVEEQYF. The CDR3 coding sequence is TGTGCCAGCAGCCGGGACAGGGTGGAGGAGCAGTACTTC.

V gene TRBV19 combines with J gene TRBJ2-5; 7 bases match TRBD1. CDR1 is LNHDA and CDR2 is SQIVND in the germline V gene (reference sequence). The CDR3 extends over 13 amino acids. Trimming cost V 6 bases and J 4 bases; bases outside gene matches: 5. The DNA for the CDR3 is TGTGCCAGTAGCACGACAGGGCTAGAGACCCAGTACTTC. Its protein product is CASSTTGLETQYF. The full variable domain, with the rest looked up from reference TRBV19 and TRBJ2-5, is DGGITQSPKYLFRKEGQNVTLSCEQNLNHDAMYWYRQDPGQGLRLIYYSQIVNDFQKGDIAEGYSVSREKKESFPLTVTSAQKNPTAFYLCASSTTGLETQYFGPGTRLLVL.

The chain has TRBV15 and TRBJ1-1, with D tentatively TRBD1 (5 bases). The length of the CDR3 is 15 residues. Germline V lookup: CDR1 LNHNV, CDR2 YYDKDF (reference sequence). Trimming removed 0 bases at V and 0 bases at J, with 8 bases between. In DNA, the CDR3 is TGTGCCACCAGCAGAGACAGGGTGATGAACACTGAAGCTTTCTTT. Its protein is CATSRDRVMNTEAFF.

In its sample, this clonotype was seen many times. The chain is built from TRBV11-3 and TRBJ1-1; 8 nucleotides agree with TRBD1. The J segment lost 8 bases and the V segment lost 1 base, leaving 9 bases of the junction unmatched. This CDR3 contains 15 residues. Germline lookup yields CDR1 SGHNT and CDR2 YENEEA. CDR3 sequence: CASSLVRGLDLEAFF. The CDR3 DNA is TGTGCCAGCAGCTTAGTCAGGGGGCTCGATTTGGAAGCTTTCTTT.